This T cell receptor (beta chain) was identified in a study of Ad26.COV2.S vaccination and SARS-CoV-2 variants. About the study: As a participant in COV1001, the donor was in the Ad26.COV2.S trial arm.

Whole-study results and caveats: Total responses of T cells may have been underestimated by the analyses of TCR breadth and depth.

Treatment defined: 15 to 20 received Ad26.COV2.S at low or high dose, single or two shots; about 5 received placebo; per-sample allocation not given. Day 63 after the first injection of vaccine or placebo was the sampling time. Using immunoSEQ multiplex PCR, the repertoire was profiled, and TCRdb retains in-frame clones only, with some absent. Counted here are around 340,000 clones, more than 85% occurring once; the ten biggest clones make up roughly 5%. Comments on this clone: What it binds is unknown.

Specimen: peripheral blood, collected in a trial of Ad26.COV2.S vaccine versus placebo. This TCR derives from a person between 18 and 59 years old who received the Ad26.COV2.S COVID-19 vaccine or a placebo.

CDR3 nucleotide sequence: TGTGCCAGCAGCTTAGTCAGAAGCACAGATACGCAGTATTTT. This gives the protein CASSLVRSTDTQYF. The chain employs TRBV7-2 and TRBJ2-3; D unclear. Trimming removed 1 base from V and 0 bases from J, with 5 bases in between. The CDR3 contains 14 residues. Germline-derived CDR1 and CDR2 are SGHTA and FQGNSA.